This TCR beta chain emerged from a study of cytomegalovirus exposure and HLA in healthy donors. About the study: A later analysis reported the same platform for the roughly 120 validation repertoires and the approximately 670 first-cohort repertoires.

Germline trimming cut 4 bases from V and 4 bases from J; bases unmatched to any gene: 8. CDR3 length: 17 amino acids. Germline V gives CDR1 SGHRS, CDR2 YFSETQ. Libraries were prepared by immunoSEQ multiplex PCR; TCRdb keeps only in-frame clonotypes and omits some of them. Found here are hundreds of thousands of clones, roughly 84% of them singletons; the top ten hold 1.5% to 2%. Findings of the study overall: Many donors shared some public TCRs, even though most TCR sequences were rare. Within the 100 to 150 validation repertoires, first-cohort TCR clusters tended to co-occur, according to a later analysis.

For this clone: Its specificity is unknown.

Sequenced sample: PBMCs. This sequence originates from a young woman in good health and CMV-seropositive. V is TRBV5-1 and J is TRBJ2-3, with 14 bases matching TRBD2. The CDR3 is CASSQGLAGGRADTQYF. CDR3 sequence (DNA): TGCGCCAGCAGCCAAGGACTAGCGGGAGGTAGGGCAGATACGCAGTATTTT.